The 8 T cell receptor beta chains below come from one sample, sequenced in a study of blood T cell repertoires in COVID-19. Using immunoSEQ multiplex PCR, the repertoire was profiled, and TCRdb retains in-frame clones only, with some absent. The data contain around 140,000 clones, roughly 91% of them singletons. The sequencing sample was made of peripheral blood. The receptors stem from a man in his 60s with COVID-19, enrolled during active disease.

The V gene is TRBV5-1, the J gene TRBJ1-1; the D is unclear. Deletions cut 4 bases from V and 3 bases from J, with 19 bases between. CDR3 length: 16 amino acids. Germline values: CDR1 SGHRS, CDR2 YFSETQ. The CDR3 DNA is TGCGCCAGCAGCGAGCGGACGGCCAGCCCGGACACTGAAGCTTTCTTT. Encoded protein: CASSERTASPDTEAFF. Filled out from reference TRBV5-1 and TRBJ1-1, the complete variable domain reads KAGVTQTPRYLIKTRGQQVTLSCSPISGHRSVSWYQQTPGQGLQFLFEYFSETQRNKGNFPGRFSGRQFSNSRSEMNVSTLELGDSALYLCASSERTASPDTEAFFGQGTRLTVV.

The chain is built from TRBV5-1 and TRBJ1-6; 7 bases line up with TRBD1. CDR3 length equals 16 residues. Unmatched junction bases numbered 10, after V lost 3 bases and J lost 7 bases. Germline V gives CDR1 SGHRS, CDR2 YFSETQ. The CDR3 DNA sequence: TGCGCCAGCAGCTACTCCGGGACAGTAGGAAATTCACCCCTCCACTTT. Its protein product is CASSYSGTVGNSPLHF.

This sequence joins TRBV10-3 and TRBJ1-1, with 7 bases identical to TRBD1. V gave up 4 bases and J gave up 4 bases; unmatched junction bases: 6. Looked up from germline, CDR1 is ENHRY and CDR2 is SYGVKD. The CDR3 sequence is 14 residues long. The CDR3, as DNA: TGTGCCATCAGTGTTAAGGGGGCAGGCACTGAAGCTTTCTTT. Translated: CAISVKGAGTEAFF.

The chain links TRBV30 to TRBJ1-1; D ambiguous. The CDR3 covers 12 residues. V was pared by 3 bases and J by 1 base, with 6 bases between. Germline V gene lookup returns CDR1 GTSNPN and CDR2 SVGIG (reference sequence). The CDR3: CAWRRENTEAFF. CDR3 coding DNA: TGTGCCTGGAGGAGGGAGAACACTGAAGCTTTCTTT.

The chain employs TRBV21-1 and TRBJ1-6; the table's D call TRBD1 went unverified against the DNA. TRBV21-1 is a recognized pseudogene. The CDR3 has 14 residues. The CDR3 DNA sequence: TGTGCCAGCAGCTCCCGACAGGGAGATTCACCCCTCCACTTT. Protein sequence: CASSSRQGDSPLHF.

The chain joins TRBV5-1 to TRBJ2-1, with 9 bases fitting TRBD2. Germline V CDR1 and CDR2: SGHRS, YFSETQ. The CDR3 contains 15 residues. Unmatched junction bases numbered 7, after V lost 4 bases and J lost 5 bases. The CDR3 region has the DNA TGCGCCAGCAGCCGTACTGGGACTAGCAACAATGAGCAGTTCTTC. Residues: CASSRTGTSNNEQFF.

This chain joins TRBV7-3 and TRBJ2-1; TRBD2 agrees at 9 bases. The V gene's germline CDR1 is SGHTA and CDR2 FQGTGA. V lost 5 bases, J lost 12 bases, and 14 bases stayed unmatched. The CDR3 runs to 15 residues. The CDR3 protein is CASSEKGLATSVQFF. The CDR3 DNA reads TGTGCCAGCAGCGAAAAAGGACTAGCGACATCTGTGCAGTTCTTC.

This clone was recorded a few times. The rearrangement links TRBV3-1 (or the pseudogene TRBV3-2) to TRBJ1-6; D possibly corresponds to TRBD1 (5 bases). V lost 4 bases to trimming and J lost 9 bases, with 10 bases between them. Germline-derived CDR1 and CDR2 are LGHDT and YNNKEL (reference sequence). The CDR3 runs to 13 residues. The CDR3 DNA reads as TGTGCCAGCAGCCGAGACAGTACTTCACCCCTCCACTTT. Translating gives CASSRDSTSPLHF.